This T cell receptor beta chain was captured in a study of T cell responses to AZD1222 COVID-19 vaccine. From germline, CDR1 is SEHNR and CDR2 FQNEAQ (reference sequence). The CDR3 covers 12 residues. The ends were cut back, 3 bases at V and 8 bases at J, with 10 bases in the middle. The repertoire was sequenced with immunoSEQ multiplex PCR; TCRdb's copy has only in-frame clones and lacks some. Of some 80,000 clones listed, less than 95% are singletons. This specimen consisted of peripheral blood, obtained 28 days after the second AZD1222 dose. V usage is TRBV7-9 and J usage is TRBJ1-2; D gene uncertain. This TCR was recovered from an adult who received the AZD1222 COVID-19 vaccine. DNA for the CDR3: TGTGCCAGCAGCTTTGAACAGCCCGGCTACACCTTC. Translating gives CASSFEQPGYTF.